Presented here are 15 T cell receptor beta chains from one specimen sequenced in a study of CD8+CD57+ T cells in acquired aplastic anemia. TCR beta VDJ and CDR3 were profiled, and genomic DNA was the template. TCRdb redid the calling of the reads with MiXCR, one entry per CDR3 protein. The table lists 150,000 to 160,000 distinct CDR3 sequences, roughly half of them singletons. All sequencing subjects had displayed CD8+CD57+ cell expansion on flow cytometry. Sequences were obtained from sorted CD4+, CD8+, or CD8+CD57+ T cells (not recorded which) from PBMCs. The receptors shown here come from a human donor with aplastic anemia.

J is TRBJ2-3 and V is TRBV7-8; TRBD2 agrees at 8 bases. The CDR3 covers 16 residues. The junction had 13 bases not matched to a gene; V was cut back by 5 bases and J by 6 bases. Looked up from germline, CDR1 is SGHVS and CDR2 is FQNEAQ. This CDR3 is CASSITGTRRSDTQYF. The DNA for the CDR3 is TGTGCCAGCAGCATTACCGGGACTAGGAGATCGGATACGCAGTATTTT.

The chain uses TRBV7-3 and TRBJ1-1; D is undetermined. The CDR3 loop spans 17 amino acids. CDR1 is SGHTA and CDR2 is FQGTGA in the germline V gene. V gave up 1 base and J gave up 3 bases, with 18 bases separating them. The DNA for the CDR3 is TGTGCCAGCAGCTTAAGGTCGGCGGTCTTAGGGTACACTGAAGCTTTCTTT. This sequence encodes CASSLRSAVLGYTEAFF.

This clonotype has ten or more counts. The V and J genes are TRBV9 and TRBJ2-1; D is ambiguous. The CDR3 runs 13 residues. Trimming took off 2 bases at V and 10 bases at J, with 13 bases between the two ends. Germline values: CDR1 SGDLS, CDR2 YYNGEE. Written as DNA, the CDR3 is TGTGCCAGCAGCGTCCAACTTCACTCGGAGCAGTTCTTC. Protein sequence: CASSVQLHSEQFF.

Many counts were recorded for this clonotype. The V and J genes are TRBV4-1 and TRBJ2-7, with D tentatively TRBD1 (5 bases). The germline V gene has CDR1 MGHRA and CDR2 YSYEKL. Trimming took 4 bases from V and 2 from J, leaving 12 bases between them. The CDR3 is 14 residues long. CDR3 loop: CASSPQVSAYEQYF. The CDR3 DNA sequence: TGCGCCAGCAGCCCACAGGTATCGGCCTACGAGCAGTACTTC.

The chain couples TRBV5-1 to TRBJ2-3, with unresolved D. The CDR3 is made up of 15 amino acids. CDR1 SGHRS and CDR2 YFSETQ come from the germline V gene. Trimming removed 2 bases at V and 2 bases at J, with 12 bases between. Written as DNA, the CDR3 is TGCGCCAGCAGCTTTAGGTCTACGGTCACAGATACGCAGTATTTT. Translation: CASSFRSTVTDTQYF.

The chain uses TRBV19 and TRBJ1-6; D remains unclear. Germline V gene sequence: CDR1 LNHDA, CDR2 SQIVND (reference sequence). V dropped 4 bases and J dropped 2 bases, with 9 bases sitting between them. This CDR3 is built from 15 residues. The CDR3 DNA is TGTGCCAGTAGTACGGACGACGCCTATAATTCACCCCTCCACTTT. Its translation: CASSTDDAYNSPLHF. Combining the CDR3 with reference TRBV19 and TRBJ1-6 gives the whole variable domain DGGITQSPKYLFRKEGQNVTLSCEQNLNHDAMYWYRQDPGQGLRLIYYSQIVNDFQKGDIAEGYSVSREKKESFPLTVTSAQKNPTAFYLCASSTDDAYNSPLHFGNGTRLTVT.

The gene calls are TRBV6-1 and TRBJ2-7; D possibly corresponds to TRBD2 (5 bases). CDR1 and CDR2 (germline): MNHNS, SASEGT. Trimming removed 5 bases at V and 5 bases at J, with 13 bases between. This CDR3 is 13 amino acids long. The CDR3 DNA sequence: TGTGCCAGCAGTACTCCGGGGATCCACGAGCAGTACTTC. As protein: CASSTPGIHEQYF.

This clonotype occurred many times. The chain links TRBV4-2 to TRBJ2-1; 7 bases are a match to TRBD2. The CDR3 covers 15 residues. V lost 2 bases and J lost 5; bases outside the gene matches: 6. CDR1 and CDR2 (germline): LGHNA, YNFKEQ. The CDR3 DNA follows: TGTGCCAGCAGCCAAAAGGTCGGGGGGAACAATGAGCAGTTCTTC. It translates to CASSQKVGGNNEQFF.

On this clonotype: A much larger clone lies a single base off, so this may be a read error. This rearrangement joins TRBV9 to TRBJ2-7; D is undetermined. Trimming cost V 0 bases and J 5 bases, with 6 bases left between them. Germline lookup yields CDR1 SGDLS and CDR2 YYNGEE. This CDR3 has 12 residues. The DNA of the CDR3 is TGTGCCAGCAGCGTAGAAGCACACGAGCAGTACTTC. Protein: CASSVEAHEQYF.

The CDR3 sequence: CASSLDLTGTPYNEQFF. CDR3 bases: TGTGCCAGCAGCTTGGACTTGACAGGGACCCCCTACAATGAGCAGTTCTTC. V is TRBV11-2 and J is TRBJ2-1; 7 bases are a match to TRBD1. The CDR3 is 17 residues long. Germline V lookup: CDR1 SGHAT, CDR2 FQNNGV. V trimming: 3 bases; J trimming: 2 bases; junction bases outside the gene matches: 10.

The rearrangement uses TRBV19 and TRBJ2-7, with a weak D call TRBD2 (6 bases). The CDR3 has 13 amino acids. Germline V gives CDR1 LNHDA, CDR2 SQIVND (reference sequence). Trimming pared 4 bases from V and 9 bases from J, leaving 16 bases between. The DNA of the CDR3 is TGTGCCAGTAGTACTCCGGGACTCATTGTGCAGTACTTC. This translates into CASSTPGLIVQYF.

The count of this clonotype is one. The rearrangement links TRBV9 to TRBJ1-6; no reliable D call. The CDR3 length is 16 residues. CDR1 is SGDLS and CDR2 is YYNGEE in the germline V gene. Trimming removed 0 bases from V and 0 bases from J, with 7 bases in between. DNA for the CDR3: TGTGCCAGCAGCGTAGGGATGAGCTCCTATAATTCACCCCTCCACTTT. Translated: CASSVGMSSYNSPLHF. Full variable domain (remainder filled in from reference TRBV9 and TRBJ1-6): DSGVTQTPKHLITATGQRVTLRCSPRSGDLSVYWYQQSLDQGLQFLIQYYNGEERAKGNILERFSAQQFPDLHSELNLSSLELGDSALYFCASSVGMSSYNSPLHFGNGTRLTVT.

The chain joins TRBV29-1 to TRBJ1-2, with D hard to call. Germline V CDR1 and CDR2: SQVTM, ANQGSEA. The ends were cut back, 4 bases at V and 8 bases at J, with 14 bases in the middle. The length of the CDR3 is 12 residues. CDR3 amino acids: CSVGPTLQGYTF. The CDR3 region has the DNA TGCAGCGTTGGGCCAACCCTGCAAGGCTACACCTTC.

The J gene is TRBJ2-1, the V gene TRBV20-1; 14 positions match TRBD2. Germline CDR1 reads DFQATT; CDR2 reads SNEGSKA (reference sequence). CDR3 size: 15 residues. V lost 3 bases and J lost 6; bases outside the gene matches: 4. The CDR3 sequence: CSASRTSGGLNEQFF. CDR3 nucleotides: TGCAGTGCTAGTCGGACTAGCGGGGGGCTCAATGAGCAGTTCTTC.

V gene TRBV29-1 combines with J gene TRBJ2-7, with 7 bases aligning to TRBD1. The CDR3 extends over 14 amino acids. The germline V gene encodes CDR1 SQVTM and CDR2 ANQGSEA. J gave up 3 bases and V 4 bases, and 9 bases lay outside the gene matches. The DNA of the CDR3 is TGCAGCGTTGGGGGAACAGGGGCGTTCTACGAGCAGTACTTC. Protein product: CSVGGTGAFYEQYF.